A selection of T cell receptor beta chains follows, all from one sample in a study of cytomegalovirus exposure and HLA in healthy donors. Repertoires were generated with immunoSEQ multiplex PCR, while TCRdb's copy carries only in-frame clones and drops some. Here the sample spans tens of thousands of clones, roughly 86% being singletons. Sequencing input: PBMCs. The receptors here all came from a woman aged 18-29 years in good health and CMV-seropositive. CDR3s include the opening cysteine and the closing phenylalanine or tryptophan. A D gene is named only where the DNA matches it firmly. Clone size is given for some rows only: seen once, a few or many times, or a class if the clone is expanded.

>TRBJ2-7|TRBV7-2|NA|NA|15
CASSSQGGASYEQYF
TGTGCCAGCAGCAGCCAAGGAGGGGCCTCCTACGAGCAGTACTTC
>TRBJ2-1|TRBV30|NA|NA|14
CAWSDGSSYNEQFF
TGTGCCTGGTCGGACGGGAGCTCCTACAATGAGCAGTTCTTC
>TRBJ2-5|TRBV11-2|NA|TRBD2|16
CASSSSSGSQGETQYF
TGTGCCAGCAGCTCTTCTAGCGGGTCTCAAGGGGAGACCCAGTACTTC
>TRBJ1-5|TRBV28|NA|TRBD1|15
CASSSGRQGIQPQHF
TGTGCCAGCAGTTCCGGGAGACAGGGAATTCAGCCCCAGCATTTT
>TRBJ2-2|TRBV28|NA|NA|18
CASSSKPGTLRLTGELFF
TGTGCCAGCAGTTCTAAGCCTGGGACACTAAGACTTACCGGGGAGCTGTTTTTT
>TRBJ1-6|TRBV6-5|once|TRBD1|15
CASSPQDRLNSPLHF
TGTGCCAGCAGTCCTCAGGACAGGCTAAATTCACCCCTCCACTTT
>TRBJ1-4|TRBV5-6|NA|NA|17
CATGHGGVSGTNEKLFF
TGTGCCACTGGACACGGAGGGGTTTCGGGGACTAATGAAAAACTGTTTTTT
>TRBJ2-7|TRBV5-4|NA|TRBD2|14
CASSPTSGSPEQYF
TGTGCCAGCAGCCCTACTAGCGGGAGTCCCGAGCAGTACTTC
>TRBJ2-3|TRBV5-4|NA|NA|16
CASSSWGLPSTDTQYF
TGTGCCAGCAGCTCCTGGGGACTCCCTAGCACAGATACGCAGTATTTT
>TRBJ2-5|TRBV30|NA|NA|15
CAWSVLSGWQETQYF
TGTGCCTGGAGTGTACTGTCAGGGTGGCAAGAGACCCAGTACTTC
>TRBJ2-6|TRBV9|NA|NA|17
CASSAGTRGTGANVLTF
TGTGCCAGCAGCGCGGGGACCAGGGGCACTGGGGCCAACGTCCTGACTTTC
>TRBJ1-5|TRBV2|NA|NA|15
CASSEGQFSNQPQHF
TGTGCCAGCAGTGAAGGACAGTTTAGCAATCAGCCCCAGCATTTT
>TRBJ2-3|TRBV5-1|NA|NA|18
CASSLASRRTTYTDTQYF
TGCGCCAGCAGCTTGGCCAGTCGGAGGACTACATACACAGATACGCAGTATTTT
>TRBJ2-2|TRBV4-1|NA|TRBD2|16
CASSQLLAENTGELFF
TGCGCCAGCAGCCAATTACTAGCGGAGAACACCGGGGAGCTGTTTTTT
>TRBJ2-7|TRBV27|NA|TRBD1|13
CASSLTGGYEQYF
TGTGCCAGCAGTTTAACAGGGGGATACGAGCAGTACTTC
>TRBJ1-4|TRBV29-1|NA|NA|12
CSVQGSGEKLFF
TGCAGCGTTCAGGGGTCTGGAGAAAAACTGTTTTTT
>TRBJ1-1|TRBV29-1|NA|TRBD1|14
CSVDRQGARAEAFF
TGCAGCGTAGATCGTCAGGGGGCGCGAGCTGAAGCTTTCTTT
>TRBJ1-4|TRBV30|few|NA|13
CAWSVSLGEKLFF
TGTGCCTGGAGTGTGTCACTAGGGGAAAAACTGTTTTTT
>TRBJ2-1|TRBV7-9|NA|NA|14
CASSLAGEVGRQFF
TGTGCCAGCAGCTTAGCAGGGGAGGTTGGTCGTCAGTTCTTC
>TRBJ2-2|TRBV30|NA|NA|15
CAWSVLSGNTGELFF
TGTGCCTGGAGTGTACTTAGCGGAAACACCGGGGAGCTGTTTTTT
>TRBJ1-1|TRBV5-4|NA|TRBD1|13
CASSPQGYTEAFF
TGTGCCAGCAGCCCACAGGGGTACACTGAAGCTTTCTTT
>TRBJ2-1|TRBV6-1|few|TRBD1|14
CASSQGTGGNEQFF
TGTGCCAGCAGCCAAGGGACAGGGGGCAATGAGCAGTTCTTC
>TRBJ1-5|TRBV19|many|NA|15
CASSSGTPHNQPQHF
TGTGCCAGTAGTTCCGGGACACCGCACAATCAGCCCCAGCATTTT
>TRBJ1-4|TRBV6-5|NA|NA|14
CASSYMGSGEKLFF
TGTGCCAGCAGTTACATGGGCAGTGGAGAAAAACTGTTTTTT
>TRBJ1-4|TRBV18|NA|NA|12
CASSPEGVKLFF
TGTGCCAGCTCACCTGAAGGGGTAAAACTGTTTTTT
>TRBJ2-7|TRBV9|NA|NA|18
CASSVGSGRGDYSYEQYF
TGTGCCAGCAGCGTCGGTTCCGGTCGGGGAGACTACTCCTACGAGCAGTACTTC
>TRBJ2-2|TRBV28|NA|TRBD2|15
CASSLSGRGTGELFF
TGTGCCAGCAGTTTAAGCGGGAGAGGTACCGGGGAGCTGTTTTTT
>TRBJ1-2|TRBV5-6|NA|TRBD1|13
CASSLRTGIGYTF
TGTGCCAGCAGCTTGAGGACAGGGATTGGCTACACCTTC
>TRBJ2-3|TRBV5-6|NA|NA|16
CASSADGGRSTDTQYF
TGTGCCAGCAGCGCGGACGGAGGGCGAAGCACAGATACGCAGTATTTT
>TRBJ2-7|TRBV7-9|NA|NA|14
CSSSVLAPHYEQYF
TGTTCCAGCAGCGTACTAGCTCCCCACTACGAGCAGTACTTC
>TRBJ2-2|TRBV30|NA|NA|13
CACIQGWAGELFF
TGTGCCTGTATTCAGGGTTGGGCCGGGGAGCTGTTTTTT
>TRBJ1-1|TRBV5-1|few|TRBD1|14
CASQQDRAYTEAFF
TGCGCCAGCCAACAGGACAGGGCGTACACTGAAGCTTTCTTT
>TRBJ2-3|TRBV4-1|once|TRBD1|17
CASSQEERGTVYDTQYF
TGCGCCAGCAGCCAAGAAGAACGAGGGACAGTTTACGATACGCAGTATTTT